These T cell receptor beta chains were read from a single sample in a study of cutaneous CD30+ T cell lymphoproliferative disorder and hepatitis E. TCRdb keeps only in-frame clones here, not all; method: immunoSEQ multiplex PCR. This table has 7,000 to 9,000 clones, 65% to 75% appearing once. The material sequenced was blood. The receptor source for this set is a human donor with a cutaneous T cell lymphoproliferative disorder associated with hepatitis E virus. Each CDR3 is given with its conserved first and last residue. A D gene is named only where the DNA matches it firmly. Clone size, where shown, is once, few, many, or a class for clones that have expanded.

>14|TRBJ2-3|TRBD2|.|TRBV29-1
TGCAGCGTTGAAATAGCGGGAGCGGCAGATACGCAGTATTTT
CSVEIAGAADTQYF
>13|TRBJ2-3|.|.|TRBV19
TGTGCCAGTAGCCCTTCGAACGTCGATACGCAGTATTTT
CASSPSNVDTQYF
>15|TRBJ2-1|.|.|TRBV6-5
TGTGCCAGCAGCTATGGGGAGAGCTCCTACAATGAGCAGTTCTTC
CASSYGESSYNEQFF
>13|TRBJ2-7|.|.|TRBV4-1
TGCGCCAGCAGCGGGGATACCCGACCCGAGCAGTACTTC
CASSGDTRPEQYF
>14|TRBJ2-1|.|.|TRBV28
TGTGCCAGCACAGTTTCAAGGTCTTGGAATGAGCAGTTCTTC
CASTVSRSWNEQFF
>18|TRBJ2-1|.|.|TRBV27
TGTGCCAGCAGTTACCGACAGAGTAGGGGGGTATCTAACAATGAGCAGTTCTTC
CASSYRQSRGVSNNEQFF
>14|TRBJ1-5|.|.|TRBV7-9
TGTGCCAGCAGCCCCGGTCTCAGCAATCAGCCCCAGCATTTT
CASSPGLSNQPQHF
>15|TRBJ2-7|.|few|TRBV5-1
TGCGCCAGCAGCCTCTACGGGTCACAATCCTACGAGCAGTACTTC
CASSLYGSQSYEQYF
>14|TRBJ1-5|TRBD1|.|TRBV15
TGTGCCACCAGCATGGGGACAGGGTATCAGCCCCAGCATTTT
CATSMGTGYQPQHF
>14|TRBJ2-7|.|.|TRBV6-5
TGTGCCAGCAGGGTGGCCCTAAGAGGGAGCGAGCAGTACTTC
CASRVALRGSEQYF
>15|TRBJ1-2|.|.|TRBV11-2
TGTGCCAGCAGCTTACGACAAGGGGCTAACTATGGCTACACCTTC
CASSLRQGANYGYTF
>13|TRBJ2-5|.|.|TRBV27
TGTGCCAGCAGTTTCTCCGGACTGGAAGCCCAGTACTTC
CASSFSGLEAQYF
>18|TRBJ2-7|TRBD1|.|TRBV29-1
TGCAGCGTTGAAGACCCTGACCCTCTGACAGGGAACGGAGACGAGCAGTACTTC
CSVEDPDPLTGNGDEQYF
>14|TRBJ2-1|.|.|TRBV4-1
TGCGCCAGCAGCCAATGGACAGCCGACAATGAGCAGTTCTTC
CASSQWTADNEQFF
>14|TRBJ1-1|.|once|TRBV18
TGTGCCAGCTCACCCGGCGGGGGCGATTCCGACGCTTTCTTT
CASSPGGGDSDAFF
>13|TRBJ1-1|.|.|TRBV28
TGTGCCAGCAGTAACAACATGAACACTGAAGCTTTCTTT
CASSNNMNTEAFF
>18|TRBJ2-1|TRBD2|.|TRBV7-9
TGTGCCAGCAGCTCTTCTAGCGGGGGGGCTCCACCCTACAATGAGCAGTTCTTC
CASSSSSGGAPPYNEQFF
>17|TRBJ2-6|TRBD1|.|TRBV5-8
TGTGCCAGCAGCCTGGGACAGGTGATCGGTGGGGCCAACGTCCTGACTTTC
CASSLGQVIGGANVLTF
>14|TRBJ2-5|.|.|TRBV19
TGTGCCAGTACCGATAGCGGTCGACAAGAGACCCAGTACTTC
CASTDSGRQETQYF
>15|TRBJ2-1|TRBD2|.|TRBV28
TGTGCCAGCAGTCCCCGACTAGCGGTATCGGGTGAGCAGTTCTTC
CASSPRLAVSGEQFF
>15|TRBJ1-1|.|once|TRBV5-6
TGTGCCAGCAGCTTGGTGGGCAGGGTGAACACTGAAGCTTTCTTT
CASSLVGRVNTEAFF
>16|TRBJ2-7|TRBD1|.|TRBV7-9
TGTGCCAGCAGCAATTCCGGGACAGAAGACTCCTACGAGCAGTACTTC
CASSNSGTEDSYEQYF
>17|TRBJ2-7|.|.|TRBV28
TGTGCCAGCAGTCCCGCCGCGTGGGCGGGGCCGAGCTACGAGCAGTACTTC
CASSPAAWAGPSYEQYF
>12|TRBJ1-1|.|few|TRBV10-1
TGCGCCAGCAGTGAGTCGACGACCGAAGCTTTCTTT
CASSESTTEAFF
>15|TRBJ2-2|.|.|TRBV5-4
TGTGCCAGCAGCCCACAGGGCTTAAACACCGGGGAGCTGTTTTTT
CASSPQGLNTGELFF
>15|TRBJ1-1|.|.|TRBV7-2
TGTGCCAGCAGCTTACCCTTGGGGGGGAGCACTGAAGCTTTCTTT
CASSLPLGGSTEAFF
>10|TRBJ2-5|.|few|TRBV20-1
TGCAGCCACTCGCGAGAGACCCAGTACTTC
CSHSRETQYF
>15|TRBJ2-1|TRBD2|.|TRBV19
TGTGCCAGTAGTATAGCGCTAGCGGGTAACAATGAGCAGTTCTTC
CASSIALAGNNEQFF
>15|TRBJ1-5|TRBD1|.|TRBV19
TGTGCCAGTAGAAAGACAGGGGAAGGCAATCAGCCCCAGCATTTT
CASRKTGEGNQPQHF
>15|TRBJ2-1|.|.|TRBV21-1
TGTGCCAGCAGGAGGCTACACCATTCCGACAATGAGCAGTTCTTC
CASRRLHHSDNEQFF
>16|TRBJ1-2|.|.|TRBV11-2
TGTGCCAGCAGTCCACTTTGGGGACGGGAAAGCTATGGCTACACCTTC
CASSPLWGRESYGYTF
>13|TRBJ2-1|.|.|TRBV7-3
TGTGCCAGCAGCTTATGGGGGAGTAATGAGCAGTTCTTC
CASSLWGSNEQFF